Below, 2 T cell receptor beta chains from the same sample are listed, as sequenced in a study of blood T cell repertoires in COVID-19. The method was immunoSEQ multiplex PCR; TCRdb's version includes in-frame clones alone and lacks a portion of them. The table has 80,000 to 95,000 clones, 75% to 90% seen once. The sequenced material came from peripheral blood. The source of these receptors is a woman in her seventies with acute or convalescent COVID-19.

V gene TRBV5-1 combines with J gene TRBJ1-2; D remains unclear. Germline V gives CDR1 SGHRS, CDR2 YFSETQ. Trimming pared 2 bases from V and 5 bases from J, leaving 7 bases between. The CDR3 runs 12 residues. CDR3 loop: CASSLEGYGYTF. CDR3 nucleotide sequence: TGCGCCAGCAGCTTAGAGGGATATGGCTACACCTTC.

V and J are TRBV5-1 and TRBJ2-7; D call uncertain. CDR1 and CDR2 (germline): SGHRS, YFSETQ. This CDR3 has 15 residues. Trimming removed 3 bases at V and 4 bases at J, with 17 bases between. The CDR3 spells CASSSGQVSQYEQYF. For the CDR3, the DNA is TGCGCCAGCAGCTCTGGTCAGGTATCCCAATACGAGCAGTACTTC.